The rows below give T cell receptor beta chains drawn from one sample of a study of T cell changes during pregnancy in multiple sclerosis. Repertoires were generated with immunoSEQ multiplex PCR, while TCRdb's copy carries only in-frame clones and drops some. The sample yields about 120,000 clones, roughly 92% seen once. Source: peripheral blood, taken before pregnancy. The receptors here all came from a female donor with multiple sclerosis, enrolled in a pregnancy study. CDR3s include the opening cysteine and the closing phenylalanine or tryptophan. Each record gives: J gene, D gene, clone size, V gene, CDR3 DNA, CDR3 protein. The D gene is left open where the match is weak. Clone size is shown for a subset of rows, as once, few, many or a class of expanded clone.

j_gene: TRBJ2-7; d_gene: .; abundance: .; v_gene: TRBV18; CDR3nt: TGTGCCAGCTCACCCCGAGAGGGGGAGTACGAGCAGTACTTC; CDR3aa: CASSPREGEYEQYF
j_gene: TRBJ1-4; d_gene: .; abundance: .; v_gene: TRBV6-1; CDR3nt: TGTGCCAGCAGTGATTCGGACTCGCTAGAAAAACTGTTTTTT; CDR3aa: CASSDSDSLEKLFF
j_gene: TRBJ2-7; d_gene: .; abundance: .; v_gene: TRBV27; CDR3nt: TGTGCCAGCCGCGACCAGGGTTCCTACGAGCAGTACTTC; CDR3aa: CASRDQGSYEQYF
j_gene: TRBJ2-1; d_gene: TRBD2; abundance: .; v_gene: TRBV2; CDR3nt: TGTGCCAGCAGCCTCGGGACTAGCGGAGCGCAGAATGAGCAGTTCTTC; CDR3aa: CASSLGTSGAQNEQFF
j_gene: TRBJ1-5; d_gene: .; abundance: few; v_gene: TRBV30; CDR3nt: TGTGCCTGGAGTTGGGGGGGAGGTCAGCCCCAGCATTTT; CDR3aa: CAWSWGGGQPQHF
j_gene: TRBJ2-7; d_gene: .; abundance: .; v_gene: TRBV9; CDR3nt: TGTGCCAGCAGCGTAGGACTCGGAACCTACGAGCAGTACTTC; CDR3aa: CASSVGLGTYEQYF
j_gene: TRBJ1-1; d_gene: .; abundance: .; v_gene: TRBV6-5; CDR3nt: TGTGCCAGCAGTTACTCCCGAGGATTCACTGAAGCTTTCTTT; CDR3aa: CASSYSRGFTEAFF
j_gene: TRBJ2-7; d_gene: .; abundance: once; v_gene: TRBV10-3; CDR3nt: TGTGCCATCAGTGGGGCAGGGGACTACGAGCAGTACTTC; CDR3aa: CAISGAGDYEQYF
j_gene: TRBJ2-3; d_gene: .; abundance: .; v_gene: TRBV29-1; CDR3nt: TGCAGCGCCGGGGTCATCGCCCCAGCTACGCAGTATTTT; CDR3aa: CSAGVIAPATQYF
j_gene: TRBJ2-1; d_gene: .; abundance: .; v_gene: TRBV9; CDR3nt: TGTGCCAGCAGCGTCGTGGGGAGCGGTAATGAGCAGTTCTTC; CDR3aa: CASSVVGSGNEQFF
j_gene: TRBJ2-1; d_gene: TRBD2; abundance: .; v_gene: TRBV7-3; CDR3nt: TGTGCCAGCAGCTCTCGGATCGTAGCGGGAGCGGGAGCGGATGAGCAGTTCTTC; CDR3aa: CASSSRIVAGAGADEQFF
j_gene: TRBJ2-5; d_gene: .; abundance: .; v_gene: TRBV5-1; CDR3nt: TGCGCCAGCAGCTCGGGGGAGCTAGAGACCCAGTACTTC; CDR3aa: CASSSGELETQYF
j_gene: TRBJ1-5; d_gene: TRBD1; abundance: .; v_gene: TRBV28; CDR3nt: TGTGCCAGCCATAAGGGGGCAGGTCAGCCCCAGCATTTT; CDR3aa: CASHKGAGQPQHF
j_gene: TRBJ1-1; d_gene: .; abundance: .; v_gene: TRBV9; CDR3nt: TGTGCCAGCAGCGTAGGGCCTTCGAACACTGAAGCTTTCTTT; CDR3aa: CASSVGPSNTEAFF
j_gene: TRBJ2-1; d_gene: TRBD1; abundance: once; v_gene: TRBV19; CDR3nt: TGTGCCAGTAGCAGTCCCGGGACAGGGACTTCCTACAATGAGCAGTTCTTC; CDR3aa: CASSSPGTGTSYNEQFF
j_gene: TRBJ2-6; d_gene: .; abundance: .; v_gene: TRBV5-5; CDR3nt: TGTGCCAGCAGCTTAACAGCCTCTGGGGCCAACGTCCTGACTTTC; CDR3aa: CASSLTASGANVLTF
j_gene: TRBJ2-7; d_gene: .; abundance: .; v_gene: TRBV7-9; CDR3nt: TGTGCCAGCAGTTACCAGGATCTCCCCTACGAGCAGTACTTC; CDR3aa: CASSYQDLPYEQYF
j_gene: TRBJ1-3; d_gene: TRBD1; abundance: .; v_gene: TRBV30; CDR3nt: TGTGCCTGGAGTCCTCGGGGACAGACTGGAAACACCATATATTTT; CDR3aa: CAWSPRGQTGNTIYF
j_gene: TRBJ2-1; d_gene: TRBD2; abundance: .; v_gene: TRBV7-8; CDR3nt: TGTGCCAGCAGCTCATCTCCGGGACTAGCGGTTCAAGAGCAGTTCTTC; CDR3aa: CASSSSPGLAVQEQFF
j_gene: TRBJ1-1; d_gene: .; abundance: few; v_gene: TRBV16; CDR3nt: TGTGCCAGCAGCCAAAGCAATGGCGGTGAAGCTTTCTTT; CDR3aa: CASSQSNGGEAFF
j_gene: TRBJ1-5; d_gene: TRBD1; abundance: .; v_gene: TRBV2; CDR3nt: TGTGCCAGCGGCAGGGGGTTAGACCAGCCCCAGCATTTT; CDR3aa: CASGRGLDQPQHF
j_gene: TRBJ1-2; d_gene: .; abundance: .; v_gene: TRBV5-1; CDR3nt: TGCGCCAGCAGCTTGGCCTCGACAGTTAACTATGGCTACACCTTC; CDR3aa: CASSLASTVNYGYTF
j_gene: TRBJ2-7; d_gene: .; abundance: .; v_gene: TRBV4-1; CDR3nt: TGCGCCAGCAGCCAAGGGGGCTTATCCTACGAGCAGTACTTC; CDR3aa: CASSQGGLSYEQYF
j_gene: TRBJ1-5; d_gene: .; abundance: once; v_gene: TRBV28; CDR3nt: TGTGCCAGCAGTTTCTTTAATAGCAATCAGCCCCAGCATTTT; CDR3aa: CASSFFNSNQPQHF
j_gene: TRBJ2-1; d_gene: TRBD2; abundance: .; v_gene: TRBV7-6; CDR3nt: TGTGCCAGCAGCTCAATTAGCGGGCGGGTCTCCTACAATGAGCAGTTCTTC; CDR3aa: CASSSISGRVSYNEQFF
j_gene: TRBJ1-5; d_gene: TRBD1; abundance: .; v_gene: TRBV30; CDR3nt: TGTGCCTGGAGGGAGGGGGGACAGAATCAGCCCCAGCATTTT; CDR3aa: CAWREGGQNQPQHF
j_gene: TRBJ2-5; d_gene: .; abundance: .; v_gene: TRBV5-8; CDR3nt: TGTGCCAGCAGCTTCAGGGGAAACCCGGGAGGCCAGTACTTC; CDR3aa: CASSFRGNPGGQYF
j_gene: TRBJ2-7; d_gene: TRBD1; abundance: .; v_gene: TRBV6-1; CDR3nt: TGTGCCAGCAGTGAGGGACAGTACGAGCAGTACTTC; CDR3aa: CASSEGQYEQYF
j_gene: TRBJ2-4; d_gene: TRBD2; abundance: .; v_gene: TRBV19; CDR3nt: TGTGCCAGTAGCGCGAAAAGGCTAGCGGACAAAAACATTCAGTACTTC; CDR3aa: CASSAKRLADKNIQYF
j_gene: TRBJ2-7; d_gene: TRBD1; abundance: .; v_gene: TRBV7-2; CDR3nt: TGTGCCAGCAGTTCGACAGGGGGCTCCTACGAGCAGTACTTC; CDR3aa: CASSSTGGSYEQYF
j_gene: TRBJ2-3; d_gene: .; abundance: .; v_gene: TRBV30; CDR3nt: TGTGCCTTTGAACAGGGAAGAGGCACAGATACGCAGTATTTT; CDR3aa: CAFEQGRGTDTQYF
j_gene: TRBJ1-2; d_gene: .; abundance: few; v_gene: TRBV4-1; CDR3nt: TGCGCCAGCAGCCAAGATAAGGCCACAGGACCATATGGCTACACCTTC; CDR3aa: CASSQDKATGPYGYTF
j_gene: TRBJ1-2; d_gene: .; abundance: .; v_gene: TRBV18; CDR3nt: TGTGCCAGCTCACAGGACAGCAACTATGGCTACACCTTC; CDR3aa: CASSQDSNYGYTF
j_gene: TRBJ2-3; d_gene: TRBD2; abundance: .; v_gene: TRBV11-1; CDR3nt: TGTGCCAGCAGCCGATATAGCGGGGGGACAGATACGCAGTATTTT; CDR3aa: CASSRYSGGTDTQYF
j_gene: TRBJ1-2; d_gene: .; abundance: once; v_gene: TRBV21-1; CDR3nt: TGTGCCAGCAGCCCACGAAGGGGGCTCAGCTATGGCTACACCTTC; CDR3aa: CASSPRRGLSYGYTF
j_gene: TRBJ1-1; d_gene: .; abundance: .; v_gene: TRBV27; CDR3nt: TGTGCCAGCAGTTTGTCGGGTAGAGTCACTGAAGCTTTCTTT; CDR3aa: CASSLSGRVTEAFF
j_gene: TRBJ2-7; d_gene: TRBD2; abundance: once; v_gene: TRBV11-2; CDR3nt: TGTGCCAGCAGCTTAGGGACTAGCGGGGTTTACGAGCAGTACTTC; CDR3aa: CASSLGTSGVYEQYF
j_gene: TRBJ2-3; d_gene: TRBD2; abundance: once; v_gene: TRBV7-9; CDR3nt: TGTGCCAGCGGTGGGGGGGGCACAGATACGCAGTATTTT; CDR3aa: CASGGGGTDTQYF
j_gene: TRBJ1-2; d_gene: TRBD1; abundance: .; v_gene: TRBV4-1; CDR3nt: TGCGCCAGCAGCCAAGGACAGGGTCCTAACTATGGCTACACCTTC; CDR3aa: CASSQGQGPNYGYTF
j_gene: TRBJ2-2; d_gene: TRBD2; abundance: .; v_gene: TRBV5-4; CDR3nt: TGTGCCAGCAGCCTTAGCGGGAGGATAATCGGGGAGCTGTTTTTT; CDR3aa: CASSLSGRIIGELFF
j_gene: TRBJ2-3; d_gene: TRBD1; abundance: .; v_gene: TRBV28; CDR3nt: TGTGCCAGCAGTCTGGGGACAGACGGAGATACGCAGTATTTT; CDR3aa: CASSLGTDGDTQYF
j_gene: TRBJ1-1; d_gene: .; abundance: few; v_gene: TRBV28; CDR3nt: TGTGCCAGCAGTCAGTATCAGGGGAACACTGAAGCTTTCTTT; CDR3aa: CASSQYQGNTEAFF
j_gene: TRBJ2-2; d_gene: .; abundance: .; v_gene: TRBV4-2; CDR3nt: TGTGCCAGCAGCCAAGATATCGGGACCGGGGAGCTGTTTTTT; CDR3aa: CASSQDIGTGELFF